This T cell receptor (beta chain) emerged from a study of cytomegalovirus exposure and HLA in healthy donors. Study as a whole: A previous analysis identified 95 million to 140 million unique TCR beta sequences derived from about 180 million T cells. Study results and caveats: The later analysis indicated that the majority of CMV-associated TCR beta chains appeared HLA-restricted. The authors enumerated 150 to 200 TCR beta chains as linked to cytomegalovirus. Several of the most significant clusters appeared, in a later analysis, to be linked to common viral pathogens.

With 60 Vbeta and 13 Jbeta primers, the PCR was carried out. The repertoire was sequenced with immunoSEQ multiplex PCR; TCRdb's copy has only in-frame clones and lacks some. The sample yields about 87,000 clones, 75% to 85% seen once. On this clone: What it recognizes is unknown.

This CDR3 region has 15 residues. J gave up 3 bases and V 5 bases, and 10 bases lay outside the gene matches. Germline-derived CDR1 and CDR2 are LNHDA and SQIVND (reference sequence). The chain combines TRBV19 with TRBJ2-7, with 7 bases lining up with TRBD1. This receptor was identified in a woman between 40 and 55 years old in good health and CMV-seronegative. Sequencing was performed on PBMCs. CDR3 sequence reads: CASSSTPTGIYEQYF. DNA of the CDR3: TGTGCCAGTAGTTCTACCCCGACAGGGATCTACGAGCAGTACTTC.